The 9 T cell receptor beta chains below all came from one sample that was sequenced in a study of T-cell memory formation after mild COVID-19. One entry per CDR3 protein results from TCRdb running MiXCR on the 5' RACE reads. The sample contains about 310,000 distinct CDR3 sequences, roughly 15% of which appear only once. Sequencing input: PBMCs or a T cell subset sorted from them (not recorded which). The receptors shown here come from a man younger than 35 who had mild COVID-19 (a few samples of this study predate the infection). Cell type and time point are not known.

The chain is built from TRBV19 and TRBJ1-1; the D is unclear. Trimming shortened V by 6 bases and J by 4 bases, and 3 bases separated the two germline ends. The CDR3 is 10 amino acids. Germline assignment: CDR1 LNHDA and CDR2 SQIVND (reference sequence). CDR3 protein: CASRSTEAFF. The CDR3 DNA is TGTGCCAGTAGGAGCACTGAAGCTTTCTTT.

The CDR3 region has the DNA TGCGCCAGCAGCGGGGACTGGAGCACTGAAGCTTTCTTT. This encodes CASSGDWSTEAFF. The genes are TRBV10-1 and TRBJ1-1, with a tentative D call TRBD1 (5 bases). The CDR3 loop spans 13 amino acids. Between the trimmed V and J ends, which lost 6 bases and 4 bases, there was a span of 12 bases. Per germline, CDR1 WNHNN and CDR2 SYGVQD (reference sequence).

The chain combines TRBV27 with TRBJ2-5; tentative D call: TRBD2 (6 bases). This CDR3 has 14 residues. The germline gives CDR1 MNHEY, CDR2 SMNVEV (reference sequence). V was clipped by 2 bases and J by 5 bases, with 12 bases between them. CDR3 coding DNA: TGTGCCAGCAGTTTAGGAGGGGCAGATGAGACCCAGTACTTC. Amino acid sequence: CASSLGGADETQYF.

Only a few counts were recorded for this clonotype. V usage is TRBV5-1 and J usage is TRBJ2-2; D is unresolved. From germline, CDR1 is SGHRS and CDR2 YFSETQ. Trimming removed 0 bases at V and 3 bases at J, with 6 bases between. The CDR3 runs to 14 residues. Written as DNA, the CDR3 is TGCGCCAGCAGCTTGGTCCCAGACACCGGGGAGCTGTTTTTT. Its protein is CASSLVPDTGELFF.

This clonotype showed up many times. V and J are TRBV7-3 and TRBJ2-3; 9 bases line up with TRBD2. Germline V CDR1 and CDR2: SGHTA, FQGTGA. The CDR3 has 16 amino acids. The trim removed 1 base at V and 2 bases at J, leaving 4 bases unmatched. CDR3 nucleotide sequence: TGTGCCAGCAGCTTAATAGCGGGGGCAATCACAGATACGCAGTATTTT. Its translation is CASSLIAGAITDTQYF.

The CDR3 here is CASSQTGIGDTEAFF. The CDR3 nucleotides are TGCGCCAGCAGCCAAACAGGGATCGGGGACACTGAAGCTTTCTTT. The rearrangement links TRBV4-1 to TRBJ1-1; tentatively, D is TRBD1 (6 bases). Germline-derived CDR1 and CDR2 are MGHRA and YSYEKL. Between the trimmed V and J ends, which lost 2 bases and 3 bases, there was a span of 13 bases. This CDR3 is 15 amino acids long.

This clonotype came up a few times. The CDR3 spells CASSRTSGGLLGEQFF. DNA of the CDR3: TGCGCCAGCAGCCGGACTAGCGGGGGGCTACTTGGTGAGCAGTTCTTC. The V gene is TRBV10-1, the J gene TRBJ2-1, with 14 bases identical to TRBD2. This CDR3 contains 16 residues. V lost 6 bases and J lost 9; bases outside the gene matches: 10. Germline values: CDR1 WNHNN, CDR2 SYGVQD (reference sequence).

The CDR3 loop is CASSLRVASGANVLTF. CDR3 DNA sequence: TGCGCCAGCAGCTTGAGGGTGGCCTCTGGGGCCAACGTCCTGACTTTC. The chain couples TRBV5-1 to TRBJ2-6, with D unresolved. V lost 1 base, J lost 0 bases, and 8 bases lay in between. Germline values: CDR1 SGHRS, CDR2 YFSETQ. The CDR3 loop spans 16 amino acids.

This clonotype was observed a few times. The V call is TRBV7-8, the J call TRBJ2-7; tentatively, D is TRBD1 or TRBD2 (5 bases each). V shed 1 base and J shed 3 bases, with 16 bases lying between them. Per the germline V gene, CDR1 is SGHVS and CDR2 is FQNEAQ. This CDR3 has 16 residues. The CDR3 is CASSLESTGLLYEQYF. DNA of the CDR3: TGTGCCAGCAGCTTAGAATCGACGGGGCTCCTCTACGAGCAGTACTTC.